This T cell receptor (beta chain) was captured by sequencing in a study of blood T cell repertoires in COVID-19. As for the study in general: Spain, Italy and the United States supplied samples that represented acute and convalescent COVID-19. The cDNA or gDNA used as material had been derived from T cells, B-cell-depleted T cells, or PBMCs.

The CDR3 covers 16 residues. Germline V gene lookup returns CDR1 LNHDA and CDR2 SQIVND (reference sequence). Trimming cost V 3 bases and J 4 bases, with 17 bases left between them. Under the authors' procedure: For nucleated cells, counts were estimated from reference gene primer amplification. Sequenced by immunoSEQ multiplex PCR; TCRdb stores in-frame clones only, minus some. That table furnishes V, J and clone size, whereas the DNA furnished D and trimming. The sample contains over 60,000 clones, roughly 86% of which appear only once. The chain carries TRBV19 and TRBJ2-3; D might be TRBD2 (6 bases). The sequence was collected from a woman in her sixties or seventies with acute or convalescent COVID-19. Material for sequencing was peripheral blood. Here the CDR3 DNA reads TGTGCCAGTAGTATTCTGGGGACTGTCTCCTCAGATACGCAGTATTTT. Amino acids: CASSILGTVSSDTQYF.